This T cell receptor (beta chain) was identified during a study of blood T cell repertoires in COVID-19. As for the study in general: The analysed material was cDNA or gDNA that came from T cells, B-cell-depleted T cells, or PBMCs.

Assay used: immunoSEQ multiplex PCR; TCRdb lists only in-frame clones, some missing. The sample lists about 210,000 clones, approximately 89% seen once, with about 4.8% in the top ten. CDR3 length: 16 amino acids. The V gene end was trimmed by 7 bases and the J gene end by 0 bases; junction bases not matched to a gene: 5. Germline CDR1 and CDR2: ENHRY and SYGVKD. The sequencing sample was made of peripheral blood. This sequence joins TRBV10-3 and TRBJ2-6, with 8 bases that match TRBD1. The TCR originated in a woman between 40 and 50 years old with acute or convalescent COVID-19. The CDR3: CAINPQGVSGANVLTF. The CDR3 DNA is TGTGCCATCAACCCACAGGGGGTCTCTGGGGCCAACGTCCTGACTTTC.